This T cell receptor (beta chain) was captured by sequencing in a study of blood T cells in healthy people across ages. V shed 1 base and J 3 bases; nucleotides not matched to a gene: 7. Germline V gives CDR1 MNHEY, CDR2 SVGAGI. This CDR3 comprises 16 residues. This clonotype showed up just a few times. Russia was home to the donors, healthy Caucasian individuals aged 6 to 90. Each sample had at least 6.5 million PBMCs isolated. A second PCR, run for roughly 7 to 12 cycles, used a sample-barcoded 5' primer plus a J-beta primer mix. TCRdb itself ran the 5' RACE reads through MiXCR, one entry per CDR3 protein. The profile covers about 1.1 million distinct CDR3 sequences, with under 40% appearing a single time and approximately 14% taken by the ten largest.

The V call is TRBV6-5, the J call TRBJ2-3, with 7 bases aligning to TRBD2. The specimen sequenced was blood. This receptor was taken from a man between 18 and 35 years old in good health. CDR3 sequence: CASSYWASGKTDTQYF. CDR3 DNA sequence: TGTGCCAGCAGTTACTGGGCTAGCGGAAAAACAGATACGCAGTATTTT.